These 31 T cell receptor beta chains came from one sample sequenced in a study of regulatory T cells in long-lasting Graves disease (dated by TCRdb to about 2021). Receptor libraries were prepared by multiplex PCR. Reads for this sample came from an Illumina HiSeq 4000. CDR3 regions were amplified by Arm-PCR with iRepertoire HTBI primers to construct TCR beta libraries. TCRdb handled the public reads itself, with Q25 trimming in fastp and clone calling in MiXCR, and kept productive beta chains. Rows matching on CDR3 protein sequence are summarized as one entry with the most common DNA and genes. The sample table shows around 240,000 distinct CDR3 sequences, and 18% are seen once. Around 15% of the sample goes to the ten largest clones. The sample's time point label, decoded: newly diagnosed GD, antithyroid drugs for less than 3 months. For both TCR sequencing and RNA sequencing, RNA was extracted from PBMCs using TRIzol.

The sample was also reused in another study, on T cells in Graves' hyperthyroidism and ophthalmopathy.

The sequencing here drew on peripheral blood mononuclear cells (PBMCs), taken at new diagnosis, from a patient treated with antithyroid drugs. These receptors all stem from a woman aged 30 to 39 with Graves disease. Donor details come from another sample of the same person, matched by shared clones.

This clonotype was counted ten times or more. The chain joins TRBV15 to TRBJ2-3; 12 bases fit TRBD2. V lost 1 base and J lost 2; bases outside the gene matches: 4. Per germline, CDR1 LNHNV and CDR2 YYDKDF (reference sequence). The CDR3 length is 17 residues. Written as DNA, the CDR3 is TGTGCCACCAGCAGAGGCGGACTAGCGGGGCCCACAGATACGCAGTATTTT. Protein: CATSRGGLAGPTDTQYF.

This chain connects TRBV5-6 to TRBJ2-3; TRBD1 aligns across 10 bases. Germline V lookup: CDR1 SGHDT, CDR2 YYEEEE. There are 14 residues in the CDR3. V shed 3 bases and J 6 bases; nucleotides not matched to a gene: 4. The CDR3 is CASSSGTGADTQYF. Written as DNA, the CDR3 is TGTGCCAGCAGCTCCGGGACAGGGGCGGATACGCAGTATTTT.

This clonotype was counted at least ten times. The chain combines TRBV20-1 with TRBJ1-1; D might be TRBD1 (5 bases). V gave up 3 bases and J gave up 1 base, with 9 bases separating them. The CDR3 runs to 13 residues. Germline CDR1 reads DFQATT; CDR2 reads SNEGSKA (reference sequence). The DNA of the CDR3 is TGCAGTGCTAGGCCGGGGCCGAACACTGAAGCTTTCTTT. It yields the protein CSARPGPNTEAFF.

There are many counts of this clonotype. The CDR3, as DNA: TGTGCCAGCAGTTCCCTGAGGGGGGGCTACTCCTACGAGCAGTACTTC. Protein: CASSSLRGGYSYEQYF. The rearrangement links TRBV6-2 or TRBV6-3 to TRBJ2-7; D might be TRBD2 (7 bases). Deletions cut 4 bases from V and 0 bases from J, with 16 bases between. Germline assignment: CDR1 MNHEY and CDR2 SVGEGT. This CDR3 is built from 16 residues.

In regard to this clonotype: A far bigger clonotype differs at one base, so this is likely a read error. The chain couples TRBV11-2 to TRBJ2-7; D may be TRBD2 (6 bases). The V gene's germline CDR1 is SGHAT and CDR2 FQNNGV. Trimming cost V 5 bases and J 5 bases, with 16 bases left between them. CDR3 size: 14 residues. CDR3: CASSLNGRVDEQYF. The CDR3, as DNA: TGTGCCAGCAGCCTCAACGGGAGAGTAGACGAGCAGTACTTC. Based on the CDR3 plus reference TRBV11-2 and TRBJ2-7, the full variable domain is EAGVAQSPRYKIIEKRQSVAFWCNPISGHATLYWYQQILGQGPKLLIQFQNNGVVDDSQLPKDRFSAERLKGVDSTLKIQPAKLEDSAVYLCASSLNGRVDEQYFGPGTRLTVT.

CDR3 in amino acids: CASSLEQGGGYTF. In DNA form, the CDR3 reads TGTGCCAGCAGCTTAGAACAGGGGGGAGGCTACACCTTC. The chain combines TRBV11-2 with TRBJ1-2, with 8 positions matching TRBD1. The length of the CDR3 is 13 residues. Germline CDR1 and CDR2: SGHAT and FQNNGV. Losses at the gene ends were 0 bases for V and 8 bases for J; bases not matched to a gene: 2. Drawing the rest from reference TRBV11-2 and TRBJ1-2, the complete variable domain is EAGVAQSPRYKIIEKRQSVAFWCNPISGHATLYWYQQILGQGPKLLIQFQNNGVVDDSQLPKDRFSAERLKGVDSTLKIQPAKLEDSAVYLCASSLEQGGGYTFGSGTRLTVV.

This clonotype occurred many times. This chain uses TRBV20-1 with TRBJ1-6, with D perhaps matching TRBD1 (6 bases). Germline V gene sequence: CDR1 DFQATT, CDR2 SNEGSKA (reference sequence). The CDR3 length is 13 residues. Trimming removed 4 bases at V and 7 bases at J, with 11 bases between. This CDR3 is CSAKTGINSPLHF. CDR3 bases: TGCAGTGCTAAGACAGGAATAAATTCACCCCTCCACTTT.

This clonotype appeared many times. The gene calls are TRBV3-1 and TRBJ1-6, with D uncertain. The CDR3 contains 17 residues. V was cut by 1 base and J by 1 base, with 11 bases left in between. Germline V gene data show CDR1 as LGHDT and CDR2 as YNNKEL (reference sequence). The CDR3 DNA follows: TGTGCCAGCAGCCAAGTGTCGGGCAGGTCCTATAATTCACCCCTCCACTTT. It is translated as CASSQVSGRSYNSPLHF. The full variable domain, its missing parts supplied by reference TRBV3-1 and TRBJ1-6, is DTAVSQTPKYLVTQMGNDKSIKCEQNLGHDTMYWYKQDSKKFLKIMFSYNNKELIINETVPNRFSPKSPDKAHLNLHINSLELGDSAVYFCASSQVSGRSYNSPLHFGNGTRLTVT.

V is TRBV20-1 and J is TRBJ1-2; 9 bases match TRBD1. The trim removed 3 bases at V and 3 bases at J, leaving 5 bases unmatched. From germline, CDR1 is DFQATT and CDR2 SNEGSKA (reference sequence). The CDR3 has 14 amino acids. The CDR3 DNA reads TGCAGTGCTAGTCAAACAGGGGGCGACTATGGCTACACCTTC. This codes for CSASQTGGDYGYTF.

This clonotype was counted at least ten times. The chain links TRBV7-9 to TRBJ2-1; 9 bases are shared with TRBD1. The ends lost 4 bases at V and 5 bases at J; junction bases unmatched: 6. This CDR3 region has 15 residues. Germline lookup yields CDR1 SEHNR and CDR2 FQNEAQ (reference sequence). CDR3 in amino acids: CASSYRDRANNEQFF. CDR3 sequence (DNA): TGTGCCAGCAGCTACCGGGACAGGGCGAACAATGAGCAGTTCTTC.

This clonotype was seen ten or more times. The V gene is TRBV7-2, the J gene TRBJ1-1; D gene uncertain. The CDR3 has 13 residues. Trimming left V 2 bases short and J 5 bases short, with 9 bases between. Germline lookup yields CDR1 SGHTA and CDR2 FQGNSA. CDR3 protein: CASSLTARTEAFF. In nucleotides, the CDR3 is TGTGCCAGCAGCTTAACCGCCCGTACTGAAGCTTTCTTT.

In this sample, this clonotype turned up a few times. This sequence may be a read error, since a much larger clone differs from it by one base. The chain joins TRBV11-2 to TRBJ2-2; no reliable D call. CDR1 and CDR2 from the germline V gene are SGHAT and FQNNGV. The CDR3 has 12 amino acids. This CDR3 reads CAGSRVSGELFF. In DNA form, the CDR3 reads TGTGCCGGCAGCCGGGTGTCCGGGGAGCTGTTTTTT.

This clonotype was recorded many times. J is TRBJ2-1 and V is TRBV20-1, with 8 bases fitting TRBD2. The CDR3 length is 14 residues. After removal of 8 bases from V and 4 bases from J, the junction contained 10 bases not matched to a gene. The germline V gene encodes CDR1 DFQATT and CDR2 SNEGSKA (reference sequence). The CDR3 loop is CSTAPGGVYNEQFF. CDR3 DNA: TGCAGTACCGCGCCCGGGGGGGTATACAATGAGCAGTTCTTC.

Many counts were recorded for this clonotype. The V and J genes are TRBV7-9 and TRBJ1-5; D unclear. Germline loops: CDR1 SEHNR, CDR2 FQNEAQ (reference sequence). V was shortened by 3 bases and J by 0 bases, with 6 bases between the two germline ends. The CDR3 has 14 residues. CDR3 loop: CASSFVGSNQPQHF. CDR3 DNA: TGTGCCAGCAGCTTCGTCGGTAGCAATCAGCCCCAGCATTTT.

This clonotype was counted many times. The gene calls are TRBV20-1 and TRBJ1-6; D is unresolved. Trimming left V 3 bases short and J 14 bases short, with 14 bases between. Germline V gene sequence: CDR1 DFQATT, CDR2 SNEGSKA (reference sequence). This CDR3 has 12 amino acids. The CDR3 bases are TGCAGTGCTAGGACCGCCAGGTTGGCCCTCCACTTT. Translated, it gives CSARTARLALHF.

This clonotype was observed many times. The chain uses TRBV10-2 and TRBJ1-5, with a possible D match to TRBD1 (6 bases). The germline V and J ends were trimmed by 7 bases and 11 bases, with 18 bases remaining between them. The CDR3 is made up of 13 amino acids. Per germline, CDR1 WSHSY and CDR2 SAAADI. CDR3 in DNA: TGCGCCAGCACCAAGACAGGTGTTGGAGCCCAGCATTTT. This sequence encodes CASTKTGVGAQHF.

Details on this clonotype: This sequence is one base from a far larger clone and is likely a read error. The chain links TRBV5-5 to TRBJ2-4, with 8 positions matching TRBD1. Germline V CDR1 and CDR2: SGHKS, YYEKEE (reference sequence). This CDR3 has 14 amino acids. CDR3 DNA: TGTGCCAGCAGCTTGATTGGACAGGGCAATGAGAAGTTCTTC. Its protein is CASSLIGQGNEKFF.

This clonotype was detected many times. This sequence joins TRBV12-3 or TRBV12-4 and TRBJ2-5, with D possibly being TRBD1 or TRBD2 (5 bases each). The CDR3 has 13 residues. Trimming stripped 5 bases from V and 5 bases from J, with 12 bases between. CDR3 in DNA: TGTGCCAGCAGTCGCACAGAGGGGGAGACCCAGTACTTC. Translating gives CASSRTEGETQYF.

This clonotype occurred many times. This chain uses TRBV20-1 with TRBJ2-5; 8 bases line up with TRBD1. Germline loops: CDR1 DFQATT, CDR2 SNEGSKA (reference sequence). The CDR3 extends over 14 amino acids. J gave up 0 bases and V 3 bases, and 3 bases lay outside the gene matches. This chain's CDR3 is CSASADRDQETQYF. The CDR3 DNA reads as TGCAGTGCTAGCGCGGACAGGGACCAAGAGACCCAGTACTTC.

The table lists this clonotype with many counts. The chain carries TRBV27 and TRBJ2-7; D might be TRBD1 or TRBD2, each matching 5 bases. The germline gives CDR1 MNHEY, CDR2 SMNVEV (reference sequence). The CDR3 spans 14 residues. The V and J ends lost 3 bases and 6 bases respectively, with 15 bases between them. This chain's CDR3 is CASSFAGTEVEQYF. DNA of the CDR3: TGTGCCAGCAGTTTCGCTGGGACGGAGGTCGAGCAGTACTTC.

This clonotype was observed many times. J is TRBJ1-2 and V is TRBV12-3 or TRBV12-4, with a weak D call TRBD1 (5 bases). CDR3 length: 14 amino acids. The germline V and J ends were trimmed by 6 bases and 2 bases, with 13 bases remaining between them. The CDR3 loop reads CASSPGRRNYGYTF. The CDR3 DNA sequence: TGTGCCAGCAGCCCGGGACGCAGGAACTATGGCTACACCTTC.

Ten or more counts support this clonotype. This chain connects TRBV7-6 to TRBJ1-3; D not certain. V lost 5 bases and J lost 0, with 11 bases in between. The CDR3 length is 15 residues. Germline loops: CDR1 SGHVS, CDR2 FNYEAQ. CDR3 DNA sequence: TGTGCCAGCAGCCCGGACGGGATCTCTGGAAACACCATATATTTT. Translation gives CASSPDGISGNTIYF.

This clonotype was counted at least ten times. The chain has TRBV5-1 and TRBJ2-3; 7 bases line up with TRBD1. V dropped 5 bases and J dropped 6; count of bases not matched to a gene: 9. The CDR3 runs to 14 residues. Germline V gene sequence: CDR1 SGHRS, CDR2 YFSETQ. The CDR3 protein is CASRGTDLYDTQYF. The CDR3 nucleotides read TGCGCCAGCAGAGGGACAGACCTTTATGATACGCAGTATTTT. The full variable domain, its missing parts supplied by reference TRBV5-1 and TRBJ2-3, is KAGVTQTPRYLIKTRGQQVTLSCSPISGHRSVSWYQQTPGQGLQFLFEYFSETQRNKGNFPGRFSGRQFSNSRSEMNVSTLELGDSALYLCASRGTDLYDTQYFGPGTRLTVL.

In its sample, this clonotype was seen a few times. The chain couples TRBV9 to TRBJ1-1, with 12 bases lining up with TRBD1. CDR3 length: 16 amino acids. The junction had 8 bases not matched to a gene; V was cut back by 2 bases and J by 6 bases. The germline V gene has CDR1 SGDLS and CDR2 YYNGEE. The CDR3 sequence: CASSVGQGADIAEAFF. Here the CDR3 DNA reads TGTGCCAGCAGCGTGGGACAGGGGGCTGATATCGCTGAAGCTTTCTTT.

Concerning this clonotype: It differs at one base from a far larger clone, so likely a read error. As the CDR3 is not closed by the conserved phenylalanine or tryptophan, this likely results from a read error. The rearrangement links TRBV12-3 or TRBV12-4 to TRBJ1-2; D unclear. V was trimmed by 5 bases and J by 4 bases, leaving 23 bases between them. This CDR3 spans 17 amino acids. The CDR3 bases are TGTGCCAGCAGTCAAACTGACCCATGGACCGCATCCTATGGCTACACCCTC. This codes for CASSQTDPWTASYGYTL.

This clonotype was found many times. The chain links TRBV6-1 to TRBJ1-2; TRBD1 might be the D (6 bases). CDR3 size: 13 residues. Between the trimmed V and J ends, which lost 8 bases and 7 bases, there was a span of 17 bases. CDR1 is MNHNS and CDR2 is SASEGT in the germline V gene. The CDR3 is CASAETGLFGYTF. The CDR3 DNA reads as TGTGCCAGCGCGGAAACAGGGTTGTTTGGCTACACCTTC.

CDR3 bases: TGTGCCAGCAGCCAAGGGGGCGGGGCGCGGGAAACCGGGGAGCTGTTTTTT. This codes for CASSQGGGARETGELFF. The rearrangement links TRBV4-2 to TRBJ2-2; TRBD2 is a possible D gene (6 bases). The CDR3 spans 17 residues. CDR1 is LGHNA and CDR2 is YNFKEQ in the germline V gene. The V end was cut by 1 base, the J end by 5 bases, with 17 bases between.

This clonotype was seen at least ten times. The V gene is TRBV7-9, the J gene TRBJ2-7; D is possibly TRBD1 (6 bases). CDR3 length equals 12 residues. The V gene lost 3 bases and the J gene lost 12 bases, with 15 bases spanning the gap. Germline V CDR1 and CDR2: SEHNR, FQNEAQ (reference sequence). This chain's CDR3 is CASSLGQGSMYF. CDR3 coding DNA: TGTGCCAGCAGCTTGGGGCAGGGGAGTATGTACTTC. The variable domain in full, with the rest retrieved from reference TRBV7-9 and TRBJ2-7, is DTGVSQNPRHKITKRGQNVTFRCDPISEHNRLYWYRQTLGQGPEFLTYFQNEAQLEKSRLLSDRFSAERPKGSFSTLEIQRTEQGDSAMYLCASSLGQGSMYFGPGTRLTVT.

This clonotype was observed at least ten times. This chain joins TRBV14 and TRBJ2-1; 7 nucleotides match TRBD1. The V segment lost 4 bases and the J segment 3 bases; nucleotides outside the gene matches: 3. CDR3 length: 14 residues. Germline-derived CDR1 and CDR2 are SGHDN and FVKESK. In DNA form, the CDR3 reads TGTGCCAGCAGCCCGTGGGACAGCTACAATGAGCAGTTCTTC. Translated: CASSPWDSYNEQFF.

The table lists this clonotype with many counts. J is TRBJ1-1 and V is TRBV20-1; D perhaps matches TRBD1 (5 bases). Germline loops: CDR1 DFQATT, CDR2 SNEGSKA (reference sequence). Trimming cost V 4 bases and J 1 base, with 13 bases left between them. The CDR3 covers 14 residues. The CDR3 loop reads CSAISRQGNTEAFF. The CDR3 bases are TGCAGTGCTATCTCTAGGCAGGGGAACACTGAAGCTTTCTTT.

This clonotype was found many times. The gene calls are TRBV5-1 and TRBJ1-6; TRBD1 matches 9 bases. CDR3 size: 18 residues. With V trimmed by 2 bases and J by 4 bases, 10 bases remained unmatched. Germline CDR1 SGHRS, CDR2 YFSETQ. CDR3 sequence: CASSLLITGGTYNSPLHF. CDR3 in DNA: TGCGCCAGCAGCTTATTAATAACAGGGGGCACGTATAATTCACCCCTCCACTTT.